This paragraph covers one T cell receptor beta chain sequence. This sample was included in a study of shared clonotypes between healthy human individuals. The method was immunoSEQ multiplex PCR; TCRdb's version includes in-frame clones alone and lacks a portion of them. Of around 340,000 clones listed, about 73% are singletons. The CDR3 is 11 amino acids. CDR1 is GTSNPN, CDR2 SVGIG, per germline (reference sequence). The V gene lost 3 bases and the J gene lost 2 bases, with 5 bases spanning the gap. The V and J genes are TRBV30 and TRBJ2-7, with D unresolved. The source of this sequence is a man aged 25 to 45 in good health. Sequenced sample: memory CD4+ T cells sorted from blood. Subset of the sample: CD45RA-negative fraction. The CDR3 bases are TGTGCCTGGAGGGGGACCTACGAGCAGTACTTC. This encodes CAWRGTYEQYF.